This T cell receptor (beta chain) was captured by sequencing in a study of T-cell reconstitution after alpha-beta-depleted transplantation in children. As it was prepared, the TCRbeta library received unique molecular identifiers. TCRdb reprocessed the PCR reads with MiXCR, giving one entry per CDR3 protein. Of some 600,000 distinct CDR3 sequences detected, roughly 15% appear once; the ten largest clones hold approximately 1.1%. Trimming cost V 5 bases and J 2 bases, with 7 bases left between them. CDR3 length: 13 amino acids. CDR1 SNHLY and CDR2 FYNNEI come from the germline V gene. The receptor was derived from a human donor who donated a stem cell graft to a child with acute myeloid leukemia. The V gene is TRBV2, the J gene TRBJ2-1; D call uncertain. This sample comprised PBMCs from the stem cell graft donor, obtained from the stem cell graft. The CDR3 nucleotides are TGTGCCAGCAGTTGGCAGCCCTACAATGAGCAGTTCTTC. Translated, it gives CASSWQPYNEQFF.